These 20 T cell receptor beta chains came from one sample sequenced in a study of T cell repertoires in cytomegalovirus infection. TCRdb re-called the reads through MiXCR, storing one row per CDR3 protein. The table includes roughly 200,000 distinct CDR3 sequences, about a sixth detected once. Sequencing input: CD8+ T cells from PBMCs. These TCRs come from a human donor in good health (CMV status not recorded). Some clones in this sample may be carry-over from other donors' samples.

About this clonotype: A junction boundary mismatches the germline segment, possibly from a read error. The V and J genes are TRBV7-9 and TRBJ1-3; tentative D call: TRBD1 (5 bases). The CDR3 length is 16 residues. Germline lookup yields CDR1 SEHNR and CDR2 FQNEAQ (reference sequence). CDR3 sequence reads: CASSQNGGVSGNTIYF. For the CDR3, the DNA is TGTGCAAGCAGCCAGAACGGGGGGGTTTCGGGAAACACCATATATTTT.

Only a few counts were recorded for this clonotype. The CDR3, as DNA: TGTGCCAGCAGTTACTCGCCGTTGTCCGGGAACTATGGCTACACCTTC. This sequence encodes CASSYSPLSGNYGYTF. V is TRBV6-2 or TRBV6-3 and J is TRBJ1-2; unclear D gene. This CDR3 has 16 amino acids. Germline lookup yields CDR1 MNHEY and CDR2 SVGEGT. V was cut by 0 bases and J by 2 bases, with 13 bases left in between.

In its sample, this clonotype was seen a few times. The chain recombines TRBV12-3 or TRBV12-4 with TRBJ1-1; D unresolved. Trimming pared 3 bases from V and 3 bases from J, leaving 5 bases between. The CDR3 length is 12 residues. CDR3 region: CASSFRYTEAFF. DNA of the CDR3: TGTGCCAGCAGTTTTAGATACACTGAAGCTTTCTTT.

This chain connects TRBV7-3 to TRBJ2-3; 12 bases map to TRBD2. This CDR3 spans 16 amino acids. J was trimmed by 0 bases and V by 5 bases; bases with no gene match: 3. The germline gives CDR1 SGHTA, CDR2 FQGTGA. CDR3 sequence reads: CASSRGLAGSTDTQYF. The DNA for the CDR3 is TGTGCCAGCAGCCGCGGACTAGCGGGAAGCACAGATACGCAGTATTTT.

With respect to this clonotype: In this CDR3 the conserved last residue, phenylalanine or tryptophan, is missing, so a read error is likely. Because the CDR3's place on the DNA is in doubt, the DNA is left out and the CDR3 is given as listed by TCRdb. The V call is TRBV12-3 or TRBV12-4, the J call TRBJ1-6; the tabulated D call, TRBD1, remains unverified against the DNA. Ends included, the CDR3 has 14 residues. This chain's CDR3 is CATPVPGAWFTPPL.

For the CDR3, the DNA is TGTGCCAGCAGTTTCTACTCGGCAGGGGAGGGGACCCAGTACTTC. Its protein is CASSFYSAGEGTQYF. V gene TRBV12-3 or TRBV12-4 combines with J gene TRBJ2-5; a possible D gene is TRBD2 (7 bases). Trimming shortened V by 3 bases and J by 7 bases, and 18 bases separated the two germline ends. The CDR3 spans 15 residues.

The chain joins TRBV28 to TRBJ2-7; 8 bases agree with TRBD1. CDR3 length: 17 residues. Trimming took 2 bases from V and 3 from J; bases not matched to a gene: 12. Germline lookup yields CDR1 MDHEN and CDR2 SYDVKM. The CDR3 reads CASSLNRSRDRYYEQYF. Here the CDR3 DNA reads TGTGCCAGCAGTTTAAACCGCTCGCGGGACAGGTACTACGAGCAGTACTTC.

The V gene is TRBV6-5, the J gene TRBJ2-7, with D possibly TRBD1 on 5 matching bases. With 4 bases removed from V and 3 bases from J, the gap between germline ends came to 10 bases. The CDR3 consists of 13 residues. Germline V lookup: CDR1 MNHEY, CDR2 SVGAGI. The CDR3 loop reads CASSFGHGYEQYF. The CDR3 nucleotides read TGTGCCAGCAGTTTCGGACATGGCTACGAGCAGTACTTC.

This clonotype was counted between two and nine times. The genes are TRBV9 and TRBJ2-2; 7 positions match TRBD2. The ends lost 0 bases at V and 4 bases at J; junction bases unmatched: 3. CDR3 length: 15 residues. Per the germline V gene, CDR1 is SGDLS and CDR2 is YYNGEE. CDR3 residues: CASSVGAGFTGELFF. In nucleotides, the CDR3 is TGTGCCAGCAGCGTAGGAGCGGGGTTCACCGGGGAGCTGTTTTTT.

This clonotype has a count of ten or more. The chain couples TRBV6-2 or TRBV6-3 to TRBJ2-1; TRBD2 might be the D (6 bases). The CDR3 runs 14 residues. Germline-derived CDR1 and CDR2 are MNHEY and SVGEGT. The V end lost 1 base, the J end lost 7 bases, and 11 bases lay between the germline ends. In nucleotides, the CDR3 is TGTGCCAGCAGTTACTTAGGGGAGGCGAATGAGCAGTTCTTC. Translated: CASSYLGEANEQFF.

V and J are TRBV2 and TRBJ2-7; the D call may be TRBD1 or TRBD2 (6 bases each). CDR3 length: 15 residues. From germline, CDR1 is SNHLY and CDR2 FYNNEI. Trimming left V 2 bases short and J 2 bases short, with 13 bases between. DNA of the CDR3: TGTGCCAGCAGTGAATACGGGGGCGCAGCCTACGAGCAGTACTTC. It codes for CASSEYGGAAYEQYF.

V usage is TRBV9 and J usage is TRBJ2-7; 12 positions match TRBD2. This CDR3 comprises 16 residues. Germline V gene sequence: CDR1 SGDLS, CDR2 YYNGEE. V trimming: 4 bases; J trimming: 2 bases; junction bases outside the gene matches: 7. The CDR3 loop is CASSTRTSGTPYEQYF. The DNA for the CDR3 is TGTGCCAGCAGCACCCGGACTAGCGGGACCCCCTACGAGCAGTACTTC.

The chain combines TRBV7-2 with TRBJ2-7, with TRBD2 identical over 12 bases. The CDR3 sequence is 19 residues long. Germline CDR1 reads SGHTA; CDR2 reads FQGNSA. V shed 1 base, J shed 1 base, and the junction held 11 bases outside the gene matches. The CDR3 DNA sequence: TGTGCCAGCAGCTTAGTGACTCTGAGACTAGCGGGGGAGTCCTACGAGCAGTACTTC. Amino acid sequence: CASSLVTLRLAGESYEQYF.

In this sample, this clonotype turned up a few times. The chain recombines TRBV28 with TRBJ2-7; 8 bases align to TRBD1. From germline, CDR1 is MDHEN and CDR2 SYDVKM. V lost 4 bases, J lost 3 bases, and 2 bases stayed unmatched. The CDR3 is made up of 13 amino acids. DNA for the CDR3: TGTGCCAGCAGTTCGGGACAGGACTACGAGCAGTACTTC. Protein sequence: CASSSGQDYEQYF.

V usage is TRBV6-5 and J usage is TRBJ2-1, with 10 positions matching TRBD1. The CDR3 has 16 residues. CDR1 MNHEY and CDR2 SVGAGI come from the germline V gene. The ends lost 7 bases at V and 2 bases at J; junction bases unmatched: 8. CDR3 sequence: CASIMAGTGAYNEQFF. DNA for the CDR3: TGTGCCAGCATAATGGCCGGGACAGGGGCCTACAATGAGCAGTTCTTC.

This chain uses TRBV7-6 with TRBJ2-7; D may match TRBD1 or TRBD2 (7 bases each). With 5 bases removed from V and 6 bases from J, the gap between germline ends came to 11 bases. The CDR3 runs 12 residues. The V gene's germline CDR1 is SGHVS and CDR2 FNYEAQ. The CDR3: CASSQGGREQYF. The CDR3 nucleotides are TGTGCCAGCAGCCAGGGGGGGCGCGAGCAGTACTTC.

Comment on this clonotype: No conserved phenylalanine or tryptophan ends this CDR3, so it is likely a read error. The chain combines TRBV28 with TRBJ2-1; 7 bases line up with TRBD2. The germline CDR1 and CDR2 sequences are MDHEN and SYDVKM. The CDR3 runs to 15 residues. The J segment lost 1 base and the V segment lost 1 base, leaving 1 base of the junction unmatched. The CDR3 here is CASSLLGGSYNEQFY. DNA of the CDR3: TGTGCCAGCAGTTTATTGGGGGGGTCCTACAATGAGCAGTTCTAC.

This sequence joins TRBV11-2 and TRBJ1-2, with 8 bases fitting TRBD1. This CDR3 contains 18 residues. V was clipped by 0 bases and J by 0 bases; unmatched bases: 9. The germline V gene encodes CDR1 SGHAT and CDR2 FQNNGV. CDR3 residues: CASSLELIGRGPNYGYTF. DNA for the CDR3: TGTGCCAGCAGCTTAGAACTAATTGGCAGGGGGCCTAACTATGGCTACACCTTC. Full variable domain (outside the CDR3, taken from reference TRBV11-2 and TRBJ1-2): EAGVAQSPRYKIIEKRQSVAFWCNPISGHATLYWYQQILGQGPKLLIQFQNNGVVDDSQLPKDRFSAERLKGVDSTLKIQPAKLEDSAVYLCASSLELIGRGPNYGYTFGSGTRLTVV.

V and J are TRBV7-2 and TRBJ1-1; D may be TRBD1 (6 bases). The CDR3 has 15 amino acids. V was cut by 0 bases and J by 5 bases, with 13 bases left in between. The germline V gene has CDR1 SGHTA and CDR2 FQGNSA. CDR3 residues: CASSLAARGGTEAFF. CDR3 nucleotides: TGTGCCAGCAGCTTAGCGGCCAGGGGAGGAACTGAAGCTTTCTTT.

The chain uses TRBV6-2 or TRBV6-3 and TRBJ2-1; TRBD2 matches 8 bases. Germline V gene lookup returns CDR1 MNHEY and CDR2 SVGEGT. V was clipped by 6 bases and J by 2 bases; unmatched bases: 6. This CDR3 has 15 amino acids. CDR3 in DNA: TGTGCCAGCAGACCGGGGGGGGATGCCTACAATGAGCAGTTCTTC. This sequence encodes CASRPGGDAYNEQFF.